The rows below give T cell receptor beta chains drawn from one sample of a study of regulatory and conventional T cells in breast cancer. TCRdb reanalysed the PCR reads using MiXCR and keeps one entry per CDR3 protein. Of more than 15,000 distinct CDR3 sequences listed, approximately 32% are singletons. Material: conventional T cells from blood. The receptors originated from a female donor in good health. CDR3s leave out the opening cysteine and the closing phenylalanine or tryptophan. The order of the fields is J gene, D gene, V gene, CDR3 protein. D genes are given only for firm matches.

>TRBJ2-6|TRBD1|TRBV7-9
ASSLTYLSGTGDFGSSGANVLT
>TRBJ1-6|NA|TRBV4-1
ASSRGPSGDSPLH
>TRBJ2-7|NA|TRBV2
ASSVGSIYEQY
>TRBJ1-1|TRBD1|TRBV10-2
ASSGQGTEAF
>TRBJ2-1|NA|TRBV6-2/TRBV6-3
ASSYSRRVREGNEQF
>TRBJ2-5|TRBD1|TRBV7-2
ASSLSGGRETQY
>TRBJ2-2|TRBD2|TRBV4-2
ASSQDGTSTGELF
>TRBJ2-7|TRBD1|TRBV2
ASGRDRDISEQY
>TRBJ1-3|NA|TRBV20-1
SASVRAGNTIY
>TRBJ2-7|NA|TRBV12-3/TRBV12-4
ASSHNERGEQY
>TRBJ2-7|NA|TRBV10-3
ASKSYEQY
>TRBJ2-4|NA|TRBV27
ASSRKNIQY
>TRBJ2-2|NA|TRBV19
ACSSTGELF
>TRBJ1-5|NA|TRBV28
ASSPGLSNQPQH
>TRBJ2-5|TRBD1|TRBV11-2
VSSSGQGDMTQY
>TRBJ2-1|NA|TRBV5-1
ASSLQPRAYNEQF
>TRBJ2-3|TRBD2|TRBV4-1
ASSQVGLATDTQY
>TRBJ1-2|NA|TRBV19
ASSMVTGDGYT
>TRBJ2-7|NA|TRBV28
ASSLRLTNGQPPTYEQY
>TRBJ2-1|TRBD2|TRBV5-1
ASSLGGLAGNEQF
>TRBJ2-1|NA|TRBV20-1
SAHPGISSYNEQF
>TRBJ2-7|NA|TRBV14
ASSQDRMGEQY
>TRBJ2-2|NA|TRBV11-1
ASSLGPDPTGELF
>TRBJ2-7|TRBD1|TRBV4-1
ASSSFPRDRVEQY
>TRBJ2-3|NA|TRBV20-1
SAPLPDTQY
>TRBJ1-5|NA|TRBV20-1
SARDLIGRALGSQH